This T cell receptor beta chain was captured in a study of Graves' ophthalmopathy and Graves' hyperthyroidism. The CDR3 runs to 15 residues. Trimming removed 7 bases at V and 2 bases at J, with 15 bases between. Patients with other autoimmune diseases, uncontrolled infections, pregnancy or lactation were excluded. Scientists amplified the TCR beta CDR3 regions from RNA transcripts. HTBI-primed RT-PCR formed the first round, and a multiplex PCR formed the second. In TCRdb, the multiplex PCR reads were re-called with MiXCR into one record per CDR3 protein. The data hold 1 million to 1.3 million distinct CDR3 sequences, with roughly 35% observed a single time. This clonotype was seen a few times.

The chain uses TRBV12-3 or TRBV12-4 and TRBJ1-5, with D perhaps TRBD1 (6 bases). This sequence was found in an adult man with Graves' hyperthyroidism. The source material was peripheral blood or thyroid tissue (not recorded which). The CDR3 nucleotides are TGTGCCAGCACGGACAGATTAGGCGGCAATCAGCCCCAGCATTTT. Translating gives CASTDRLGGNQPQHF.